This TCR beta chain derives from a study of technical replicates of blood from several donors. Repertoires were generated with immunoSEQ multiplex PCR, while TCRdb's copy carries only in-frame clones and drops some. The data show about 83,000 clones, with 90% to 95% seen just once and about 0.27% held by the top ten. V lost 3 bases, J lost 0 bases, and 5 bases stayed unmatched. There are 15 residues in the CDR3. CDR1 and CDR2 (germline): LNHDA, SQIVND (reference sequence). The chain carries TRBV19 and TRBJ2-7; 7 nucleotides line up with TRBD2. The receptor comes from a human donor in good health. The sequenced sample consisted of T cells isolated from PBMCs. CDR3 in DNA: TGTGCCAGTAGTATTCAGCGGGGTCACTCCTACGAGCAGTACTTC. Amino acid sequence: CASSIQRGHSYEQYF.